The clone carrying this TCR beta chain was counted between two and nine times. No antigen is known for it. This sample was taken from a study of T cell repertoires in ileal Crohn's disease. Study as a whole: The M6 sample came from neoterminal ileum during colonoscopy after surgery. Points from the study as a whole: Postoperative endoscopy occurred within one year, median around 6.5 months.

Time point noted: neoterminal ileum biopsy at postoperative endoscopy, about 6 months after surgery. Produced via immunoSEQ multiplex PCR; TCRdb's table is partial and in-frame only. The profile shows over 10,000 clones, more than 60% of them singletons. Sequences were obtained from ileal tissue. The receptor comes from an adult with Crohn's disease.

The CDR3 DNA sequence: TGTGCCAGTGGGGACAGGGACTATGGCTACACCTTC. As protein: CASGDRDYGYTF. This chain uses TRBV19 with TRBJ1-2, with TRBD1 identical over 9 bases. V lost 8 bases to trimming and J lost 3 bases; unmatched junction nucleotides: 1. The CDR3 is made up of 12 amino acids. Germline CDR1 and CDR2: LNHDA and SQIVND (reference sequence).